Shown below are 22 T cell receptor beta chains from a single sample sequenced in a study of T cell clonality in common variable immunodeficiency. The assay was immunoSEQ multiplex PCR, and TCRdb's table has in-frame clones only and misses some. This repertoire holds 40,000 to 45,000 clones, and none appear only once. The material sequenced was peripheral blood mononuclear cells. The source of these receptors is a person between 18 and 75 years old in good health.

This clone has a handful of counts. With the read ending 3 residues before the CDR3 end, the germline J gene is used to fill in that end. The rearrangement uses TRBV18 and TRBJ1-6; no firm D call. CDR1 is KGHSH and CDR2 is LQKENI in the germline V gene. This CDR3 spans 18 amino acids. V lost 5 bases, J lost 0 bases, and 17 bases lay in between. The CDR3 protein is CASSSDTSSGSYNSPLHF. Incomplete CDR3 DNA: TGTGCCAGCTCATCAGACACAAGTTCTGGCTCCTATAATTCACCC.

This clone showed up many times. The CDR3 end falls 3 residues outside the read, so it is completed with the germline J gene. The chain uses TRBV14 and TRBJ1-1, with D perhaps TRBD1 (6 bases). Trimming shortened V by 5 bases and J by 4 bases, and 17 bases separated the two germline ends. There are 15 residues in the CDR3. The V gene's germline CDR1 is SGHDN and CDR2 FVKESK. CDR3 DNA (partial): TGTGCCAGCAGCGAATCGAGGGGGGGGACCACTGAA. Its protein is CASSESRGGTTE. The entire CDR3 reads CASSESRGGTTEAFF.

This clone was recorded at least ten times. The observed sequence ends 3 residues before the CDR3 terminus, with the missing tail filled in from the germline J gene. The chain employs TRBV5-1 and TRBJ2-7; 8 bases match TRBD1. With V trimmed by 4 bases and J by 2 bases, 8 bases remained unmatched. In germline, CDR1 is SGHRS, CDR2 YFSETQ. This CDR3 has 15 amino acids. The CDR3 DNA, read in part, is TGCGCCAGCAGCCTGGAGGGACAGGTGACCTACGAG. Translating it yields CASSLEGQVTYE. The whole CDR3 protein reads CASSLEGQVTYEQYF. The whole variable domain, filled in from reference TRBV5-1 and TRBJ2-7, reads KAGVTQTPRYLIKTRGQQVTLSCSPISGHRSVSWYQQTPGQGLQFLFEYFSETQRNKGNFPGRFSGRQFSNSRSEMNVSTLELGDSALYLCASSLEGQVTYEQYFGPGTRLTVT.

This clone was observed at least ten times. The CDR3: CASSFLSEISPNEQFF. Incomplete CDR3 DNA: TGTGCCAGCAGTTTTCTAAGCGAGATCTCCCCCAATGAG. The V and J genes are TRBV12-3 or TRBV12-4 and TRBJ2-1, with D uncertain. The read ends 3 residues before the CDR3 terminus; that terminus is restored from the germline J gene. The CDR3 is 16 residues long. Trimming removed 3 bases from V and 6 bases from J, with 18 bases in between.

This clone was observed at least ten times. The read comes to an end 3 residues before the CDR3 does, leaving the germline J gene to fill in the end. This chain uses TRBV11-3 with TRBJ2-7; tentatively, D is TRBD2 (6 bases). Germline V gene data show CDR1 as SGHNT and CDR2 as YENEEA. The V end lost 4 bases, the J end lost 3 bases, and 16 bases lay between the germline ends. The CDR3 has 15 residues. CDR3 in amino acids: CASSSGVLGGYEQYF. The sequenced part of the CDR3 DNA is TGTGCCAGCAGCTCGGGGGTACTAGGAGGCTACGAG.

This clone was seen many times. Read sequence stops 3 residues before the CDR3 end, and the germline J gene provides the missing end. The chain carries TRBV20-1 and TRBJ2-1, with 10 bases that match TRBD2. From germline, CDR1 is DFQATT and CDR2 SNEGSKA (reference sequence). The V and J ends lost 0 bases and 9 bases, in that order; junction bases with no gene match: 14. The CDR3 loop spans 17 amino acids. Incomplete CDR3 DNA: TGCAGTGCTAGAGATCGTCGGCTAGCGGGAGTATATGGTGAG. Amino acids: CSARDRRLAGVYGE. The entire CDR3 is CSARDRRLAGVYGEQFF.

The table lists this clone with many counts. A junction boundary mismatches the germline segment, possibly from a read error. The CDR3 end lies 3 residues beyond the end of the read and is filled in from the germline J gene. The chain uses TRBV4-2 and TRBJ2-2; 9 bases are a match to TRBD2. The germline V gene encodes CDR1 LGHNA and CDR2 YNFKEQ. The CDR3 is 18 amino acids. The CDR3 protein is CASSPMVLAGLNTGELFF. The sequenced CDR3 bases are TGCGCCAGCAGCCCTATGGTCCTAGCGGGGTTAAACACCGGGGAG.

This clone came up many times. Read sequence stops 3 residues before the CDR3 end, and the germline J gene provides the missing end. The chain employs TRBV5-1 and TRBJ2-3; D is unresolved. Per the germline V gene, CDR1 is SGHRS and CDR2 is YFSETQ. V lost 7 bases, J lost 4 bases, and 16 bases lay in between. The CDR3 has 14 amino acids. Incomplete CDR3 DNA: TGCGCCAGCCTGGGCAGCCTCACCTCAGATACG. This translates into CASLGSLTSDT. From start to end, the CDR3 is CASLGSLTSDTQYF.

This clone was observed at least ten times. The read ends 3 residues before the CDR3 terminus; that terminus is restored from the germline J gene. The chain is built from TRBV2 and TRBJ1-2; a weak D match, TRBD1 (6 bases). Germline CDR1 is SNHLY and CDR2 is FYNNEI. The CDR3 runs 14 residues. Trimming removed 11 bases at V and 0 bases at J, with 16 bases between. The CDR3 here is CAVQGKQANYGYTF. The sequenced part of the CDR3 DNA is TGTGCCGTACAGGGAAAGCAAGCTAACTATGGC.

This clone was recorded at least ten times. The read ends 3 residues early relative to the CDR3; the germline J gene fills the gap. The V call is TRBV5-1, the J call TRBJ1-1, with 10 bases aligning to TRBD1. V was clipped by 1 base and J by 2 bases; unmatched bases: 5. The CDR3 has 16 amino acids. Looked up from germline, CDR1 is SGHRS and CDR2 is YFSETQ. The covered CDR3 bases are TGCGCCAGCAGCTTGATGACAGGGGGCCTAAACACTGAA. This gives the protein CASSLMTGGLNTE. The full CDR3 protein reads CASSLMTGGLNTEAFF.

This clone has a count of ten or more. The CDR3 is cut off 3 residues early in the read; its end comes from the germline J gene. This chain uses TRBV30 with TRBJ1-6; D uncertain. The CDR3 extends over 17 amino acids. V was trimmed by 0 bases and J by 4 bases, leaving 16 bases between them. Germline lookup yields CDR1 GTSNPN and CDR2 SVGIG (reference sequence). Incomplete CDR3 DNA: TGTGCCTGGAGTGTACCGCCTTCTGGAGGGTATAATTCACCC. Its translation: CAWSVPPSGGYNSP. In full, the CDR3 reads CAWSVPPSGGYNSPLHF.

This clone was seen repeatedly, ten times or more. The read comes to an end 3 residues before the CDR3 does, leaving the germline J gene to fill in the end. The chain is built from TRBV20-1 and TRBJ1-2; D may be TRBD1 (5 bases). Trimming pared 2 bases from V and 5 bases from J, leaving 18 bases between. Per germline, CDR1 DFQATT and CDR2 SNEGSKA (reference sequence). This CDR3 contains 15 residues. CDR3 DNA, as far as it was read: TGCAGTGCTAGACCCGGTAATGGGGCGGCGTATGGC. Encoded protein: CSARPGNGAAYG. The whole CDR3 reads CSARPGNGAAYGYTF.

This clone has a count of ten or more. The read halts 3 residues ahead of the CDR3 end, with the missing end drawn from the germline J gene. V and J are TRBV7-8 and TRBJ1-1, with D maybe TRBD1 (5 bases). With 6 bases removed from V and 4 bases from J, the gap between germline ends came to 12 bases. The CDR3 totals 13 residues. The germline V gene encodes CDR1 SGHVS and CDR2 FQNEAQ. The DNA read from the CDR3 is TGTGCCAGCAGTTTTAAGCAGGGCACTGAA. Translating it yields CASSFKQGTE. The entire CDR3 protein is CASSFKQGTEAFF.

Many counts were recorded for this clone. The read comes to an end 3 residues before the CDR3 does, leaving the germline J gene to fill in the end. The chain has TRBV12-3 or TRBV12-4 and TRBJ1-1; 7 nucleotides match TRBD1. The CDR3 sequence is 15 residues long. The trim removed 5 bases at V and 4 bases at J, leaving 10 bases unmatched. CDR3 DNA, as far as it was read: TGTGCCAGCAGTCCGACAGGGAGAAGATCCACTGAA. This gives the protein CASSPTGRRSTE. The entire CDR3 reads CASSPTGRRSTEAFF.

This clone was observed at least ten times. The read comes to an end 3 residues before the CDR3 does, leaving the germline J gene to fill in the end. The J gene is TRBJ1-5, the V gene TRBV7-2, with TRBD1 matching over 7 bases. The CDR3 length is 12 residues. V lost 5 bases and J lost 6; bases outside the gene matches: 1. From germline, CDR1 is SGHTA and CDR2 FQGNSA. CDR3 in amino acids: CASSGTAQPQHF. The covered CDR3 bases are TGTGCCAGCAGCGGGACAGCTCAGCCC.

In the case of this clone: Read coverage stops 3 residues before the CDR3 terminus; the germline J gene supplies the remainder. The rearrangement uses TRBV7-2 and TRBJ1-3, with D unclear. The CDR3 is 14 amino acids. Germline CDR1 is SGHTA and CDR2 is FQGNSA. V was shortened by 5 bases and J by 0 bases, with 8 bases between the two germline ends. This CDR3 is CASSLQYSGNTIYF. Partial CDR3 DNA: TGTGCCAGCAGCCTACAGTACTCTGGAAACACC.

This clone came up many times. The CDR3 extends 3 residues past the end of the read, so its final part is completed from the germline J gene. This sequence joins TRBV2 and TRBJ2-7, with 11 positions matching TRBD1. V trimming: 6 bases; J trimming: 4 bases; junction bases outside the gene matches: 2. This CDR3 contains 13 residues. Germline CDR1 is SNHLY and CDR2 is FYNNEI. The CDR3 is CASSGQGAYEQYF. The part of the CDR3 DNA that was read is TGTGCCAGCAGCGGACAGGGGGCTTACGAG.

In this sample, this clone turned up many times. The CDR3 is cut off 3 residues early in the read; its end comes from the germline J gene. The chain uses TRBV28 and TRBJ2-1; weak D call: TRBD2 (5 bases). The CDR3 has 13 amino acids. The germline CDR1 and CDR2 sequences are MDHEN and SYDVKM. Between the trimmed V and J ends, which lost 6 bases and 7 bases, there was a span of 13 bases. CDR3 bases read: TGTGCCAGCAGAACCCAACTAGTGAATGAG. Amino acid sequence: CASRTQLVNE. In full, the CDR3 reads CASRTQLVNEQFF.

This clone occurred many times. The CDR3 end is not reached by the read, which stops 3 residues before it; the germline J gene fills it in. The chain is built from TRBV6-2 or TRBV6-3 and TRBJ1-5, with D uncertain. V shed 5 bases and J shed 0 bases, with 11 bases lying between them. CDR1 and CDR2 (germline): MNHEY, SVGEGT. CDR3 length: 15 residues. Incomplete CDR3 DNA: TGTGCCAGCAGTCAGAGGGTACATAGCAATCAGCCC. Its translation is CASSQRVHSNQP. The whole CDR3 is CASSQRVHSNQPQHF.

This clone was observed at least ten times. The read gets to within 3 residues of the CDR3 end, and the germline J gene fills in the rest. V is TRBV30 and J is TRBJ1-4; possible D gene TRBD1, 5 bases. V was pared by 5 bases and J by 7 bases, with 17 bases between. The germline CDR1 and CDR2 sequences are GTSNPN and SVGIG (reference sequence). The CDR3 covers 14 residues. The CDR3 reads CAWGPGTATEKLFF. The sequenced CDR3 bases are TGTGCCTGGGGCCCCGGGACTGCGACTGAAAAA.

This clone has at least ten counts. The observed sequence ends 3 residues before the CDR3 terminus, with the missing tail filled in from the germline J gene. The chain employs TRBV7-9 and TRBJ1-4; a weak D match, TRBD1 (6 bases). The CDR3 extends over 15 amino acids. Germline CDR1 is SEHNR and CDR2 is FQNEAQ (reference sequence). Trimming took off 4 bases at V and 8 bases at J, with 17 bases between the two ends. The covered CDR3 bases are TGTGCCAGCAGCTCTGGGGGGGCAGGGGAAGAAAAA. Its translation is CASSSGGAGEEK. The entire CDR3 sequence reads CASSSGGAGEEKLFF. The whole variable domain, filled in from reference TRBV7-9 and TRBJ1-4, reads DTGVSQNPRHKITKRGQNVTFRCDPISEHNRLYWYRQTLGQGPEFLTYFQNEAQLEKSRLLSDRFSAERPKGSFSTLEIQRTEQGDSAMYLCASSSGGAGEEKLFFGSGTQLSVL.

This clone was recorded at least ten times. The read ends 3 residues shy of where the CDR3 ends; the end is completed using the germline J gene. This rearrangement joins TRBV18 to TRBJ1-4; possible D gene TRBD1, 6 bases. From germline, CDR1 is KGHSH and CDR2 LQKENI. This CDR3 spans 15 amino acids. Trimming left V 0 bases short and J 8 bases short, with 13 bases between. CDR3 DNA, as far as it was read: TGTGCCAGCTCACCACCACAGGGCCTTGGAGAAAAA. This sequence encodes CASSPPQGLGEK. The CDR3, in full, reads CASSPPQGLGEKLFF.